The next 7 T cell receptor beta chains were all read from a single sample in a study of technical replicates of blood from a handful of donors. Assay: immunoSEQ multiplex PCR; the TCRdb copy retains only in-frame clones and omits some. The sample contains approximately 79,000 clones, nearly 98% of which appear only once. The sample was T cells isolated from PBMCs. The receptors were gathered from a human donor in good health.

The DNA of the CDR3 is TGTGCCAGCAGCTTTGGGACAGGGCGGGAGCAGTACTTC. Translation gives CASSFGTGREQYF. The chain carries TRBV27 and TRBJ2-7, with 9 bases that match TRBD1. The germline gives CDR1 MNHEY, CDR2 SMNVEV (reference sequence). The CDR3 sequence is 13 residues long. J lost 7 bases, V lost 6 bases, and 7 bases had no gene match.

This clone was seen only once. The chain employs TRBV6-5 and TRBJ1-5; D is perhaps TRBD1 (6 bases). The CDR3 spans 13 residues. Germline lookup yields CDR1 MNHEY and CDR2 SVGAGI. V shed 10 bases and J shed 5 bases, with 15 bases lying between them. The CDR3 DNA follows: TGTGCCACCGGACAGAAACCCTATCAGCCCCAGCATTTT. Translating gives CATGQKPYQPQHF.

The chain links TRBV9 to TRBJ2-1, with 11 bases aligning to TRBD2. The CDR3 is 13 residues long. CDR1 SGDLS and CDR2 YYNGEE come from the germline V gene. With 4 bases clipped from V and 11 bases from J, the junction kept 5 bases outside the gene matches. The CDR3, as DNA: TGTGCCAGCAGCTCGGGACTAGCGGACAAGCAGTTCTTC. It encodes CASSSGLADKQFF.

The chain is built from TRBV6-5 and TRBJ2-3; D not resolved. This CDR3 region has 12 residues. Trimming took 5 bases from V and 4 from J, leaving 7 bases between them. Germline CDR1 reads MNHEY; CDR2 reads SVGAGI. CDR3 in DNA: TGTGCCAGCAGTCAAAACTCAGATACGCAGTATTTT. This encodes CASSQNSDTQYF.

The CDR3 loop is CASSLALDRVHGYTF. The CDR3 DNA sequence: TGTGCCAGCAGCTTAGCGCTCGACAGGGTACATGGCTACACCTTC. V usage is TRBV7-2 and J usage is TRBJ1-2; 7 nucleotides agree with TRBD1. The CDR3 extends over 15 amino acids. V trimming: 0 bases; J trimming: 6 bases; junction bases outside the gene matches: 7. Germline CDR1 is SGHTA and CDR2 is FQGNSA.

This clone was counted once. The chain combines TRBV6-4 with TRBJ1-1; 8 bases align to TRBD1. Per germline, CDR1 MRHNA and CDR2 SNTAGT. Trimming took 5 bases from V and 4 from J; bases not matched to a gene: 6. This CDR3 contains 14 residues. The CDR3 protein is CASSTDRASTEAFF. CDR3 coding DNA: TGTGCCAGCAGTACGGACAGGGCGAGCACTGAAGCTTTCTTT.

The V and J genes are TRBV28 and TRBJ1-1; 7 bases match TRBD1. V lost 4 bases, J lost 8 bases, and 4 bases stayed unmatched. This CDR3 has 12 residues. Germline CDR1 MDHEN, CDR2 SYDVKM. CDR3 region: CASSYRGLEAFF. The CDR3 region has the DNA TGTGCCAGCAGTTACAGGGGCCTCGAAGCTTTCTTT.